Below are 7 T cell receptor beta chains sequenced from a single sample in a study of blood T cell repertoires in COVID-19 (dated by TCRdb to the early 2020s). The library was built by means of the immunoSEQ multiplex PCR assay. TCRdb took this table from immuneACCESS and kept in-frame rearrangements with V and J called. Such tables lack part of the clones; where checked against another copy, unresolved V genes explain under half of the gap, and the rest is unexplained. The sample table shows around 260,000 clones, and 75% to 90% are seen once. The top ten constitute about 1.6% of the sample. The sample was peripheral blood. Receptors originate from a woman aged 40 to 55 who had recovered from COVID-19.

The rearrangement uses TRBV7-2 and TRBJ2-7, with TRBD1 as a possible D gene (5 bases). This CDR3 is 14 amino acids long. CDR1 is SGHTA and CDR2 is FQGNSA in the germline V gene. V was cut by 3 bases and J by 0 bases, with 9 bases left in between. The CDR3 sequence is CASSFRVSSYEQYF. The DNA of the CDR3 is TGTGCCAGCAGCTTCAGGGTTAGCTCCTACGAGCAGTACTTC.

Only one count was recorded for this clone. This rearrangement joins TRBV20-1 to TRBJ1-1; no reliable D call. The germline gives CDR1 DFQATT, CDR2 SNEGSKA (reference sequence). CDR3 size: 11 residues. The V end was cut by 0 bases, the J end by 6 bases, with 5 bases between. The CDR3 is CSARDHPEAFF. CDR3 coding DNA: TGCAGTGCTAGAGATCATCCTGAAGCTTTCTTT.

The CDR3 bases are TGTGCCAGCAGCCCCCACAGCGGCGGGACGGAGCAGTACTTC. This encodes CASSPHSGGTEQYF. The rearrangement uses TRBV9 and TRBJ2-7; TRBD2 might be the D (6 bases). The germline V gene has CDR1 SGDLS and CDR2 YYNGEE. V was clipped by 4 bases and J by 7 bases, with 18 bases between them. The CDR3 totals 14 residues.

This clone has just one count. Other DNA sequences within the sample encode an identical CDR3. The gene calls are TRBV5-1 and TRBJ2-2, with 11 nucleotides matching TRBD2. This CDR3 region has 16 residues. CDR1 is SGHRS and CDR2 is YFSETQ in the germline V gene. V shed 1 base, J shed 1 base, and the junction held 0 bases outside the gene matches. CDR3 sequence: CASSLLAGGNTGELFF. The CDR3 DNA follows: TGCGCCAGCAGCTTGCTAGCGGGGGGGAACACCGGGGAGCTGTTTTTT.

The chain carries TRBV27 and TRBJ1-5; TRBD1 matches 10 bases. With V trimmed by 6 bases and J by 6 bases, 11 bases remained unmatched. The CDR3 sequence is 16 residues long. Germline V lookup: CDR1 MNHEY, CDR2 SMNVEV (reference sequence). CDR3 sequence: CASSHLGTGESQPQHF. DNA for the CDR3: TGTGCCAGCAGCCACCTCGGGACAGGGGAAAGTCAGCCCCAGCATTTT.

The CDR3 region is CASTSLGQGNTEAFF. The CDR3 DNA follows: TGTGCCAGCACTTCTTTGGGACAGGGGAACACTGAAGCTTTCTTT. The J gene is TRBJ1-1, the V gene TRBV27, with TRBD1 matching over 9 bases. Per germline, CDR1 MNHEY and CDR2 SMNVEV (reference sequence). CDR3 length equals 15 residues. V lost 7 bases and J lost 1; bases outside the gene matches: 7.

The rearrangement links TRBV11-2 to TRBJ2-2; D unclear. The CDR3 has 17 residues. The V gene lost 0 bases and the J gene lost 7 bases, with 18 bases spanning the gap. Germline CDR1 SGHAT, CDR2 FQNNGV. CDR3 sequence: CASSLDYPGRANGELFF. CDR3 nucleotides: TGTGCCAGCAGCTTAGATTACCCGGGTCGCGCGAACGGGGAGCTGTTTTTT.